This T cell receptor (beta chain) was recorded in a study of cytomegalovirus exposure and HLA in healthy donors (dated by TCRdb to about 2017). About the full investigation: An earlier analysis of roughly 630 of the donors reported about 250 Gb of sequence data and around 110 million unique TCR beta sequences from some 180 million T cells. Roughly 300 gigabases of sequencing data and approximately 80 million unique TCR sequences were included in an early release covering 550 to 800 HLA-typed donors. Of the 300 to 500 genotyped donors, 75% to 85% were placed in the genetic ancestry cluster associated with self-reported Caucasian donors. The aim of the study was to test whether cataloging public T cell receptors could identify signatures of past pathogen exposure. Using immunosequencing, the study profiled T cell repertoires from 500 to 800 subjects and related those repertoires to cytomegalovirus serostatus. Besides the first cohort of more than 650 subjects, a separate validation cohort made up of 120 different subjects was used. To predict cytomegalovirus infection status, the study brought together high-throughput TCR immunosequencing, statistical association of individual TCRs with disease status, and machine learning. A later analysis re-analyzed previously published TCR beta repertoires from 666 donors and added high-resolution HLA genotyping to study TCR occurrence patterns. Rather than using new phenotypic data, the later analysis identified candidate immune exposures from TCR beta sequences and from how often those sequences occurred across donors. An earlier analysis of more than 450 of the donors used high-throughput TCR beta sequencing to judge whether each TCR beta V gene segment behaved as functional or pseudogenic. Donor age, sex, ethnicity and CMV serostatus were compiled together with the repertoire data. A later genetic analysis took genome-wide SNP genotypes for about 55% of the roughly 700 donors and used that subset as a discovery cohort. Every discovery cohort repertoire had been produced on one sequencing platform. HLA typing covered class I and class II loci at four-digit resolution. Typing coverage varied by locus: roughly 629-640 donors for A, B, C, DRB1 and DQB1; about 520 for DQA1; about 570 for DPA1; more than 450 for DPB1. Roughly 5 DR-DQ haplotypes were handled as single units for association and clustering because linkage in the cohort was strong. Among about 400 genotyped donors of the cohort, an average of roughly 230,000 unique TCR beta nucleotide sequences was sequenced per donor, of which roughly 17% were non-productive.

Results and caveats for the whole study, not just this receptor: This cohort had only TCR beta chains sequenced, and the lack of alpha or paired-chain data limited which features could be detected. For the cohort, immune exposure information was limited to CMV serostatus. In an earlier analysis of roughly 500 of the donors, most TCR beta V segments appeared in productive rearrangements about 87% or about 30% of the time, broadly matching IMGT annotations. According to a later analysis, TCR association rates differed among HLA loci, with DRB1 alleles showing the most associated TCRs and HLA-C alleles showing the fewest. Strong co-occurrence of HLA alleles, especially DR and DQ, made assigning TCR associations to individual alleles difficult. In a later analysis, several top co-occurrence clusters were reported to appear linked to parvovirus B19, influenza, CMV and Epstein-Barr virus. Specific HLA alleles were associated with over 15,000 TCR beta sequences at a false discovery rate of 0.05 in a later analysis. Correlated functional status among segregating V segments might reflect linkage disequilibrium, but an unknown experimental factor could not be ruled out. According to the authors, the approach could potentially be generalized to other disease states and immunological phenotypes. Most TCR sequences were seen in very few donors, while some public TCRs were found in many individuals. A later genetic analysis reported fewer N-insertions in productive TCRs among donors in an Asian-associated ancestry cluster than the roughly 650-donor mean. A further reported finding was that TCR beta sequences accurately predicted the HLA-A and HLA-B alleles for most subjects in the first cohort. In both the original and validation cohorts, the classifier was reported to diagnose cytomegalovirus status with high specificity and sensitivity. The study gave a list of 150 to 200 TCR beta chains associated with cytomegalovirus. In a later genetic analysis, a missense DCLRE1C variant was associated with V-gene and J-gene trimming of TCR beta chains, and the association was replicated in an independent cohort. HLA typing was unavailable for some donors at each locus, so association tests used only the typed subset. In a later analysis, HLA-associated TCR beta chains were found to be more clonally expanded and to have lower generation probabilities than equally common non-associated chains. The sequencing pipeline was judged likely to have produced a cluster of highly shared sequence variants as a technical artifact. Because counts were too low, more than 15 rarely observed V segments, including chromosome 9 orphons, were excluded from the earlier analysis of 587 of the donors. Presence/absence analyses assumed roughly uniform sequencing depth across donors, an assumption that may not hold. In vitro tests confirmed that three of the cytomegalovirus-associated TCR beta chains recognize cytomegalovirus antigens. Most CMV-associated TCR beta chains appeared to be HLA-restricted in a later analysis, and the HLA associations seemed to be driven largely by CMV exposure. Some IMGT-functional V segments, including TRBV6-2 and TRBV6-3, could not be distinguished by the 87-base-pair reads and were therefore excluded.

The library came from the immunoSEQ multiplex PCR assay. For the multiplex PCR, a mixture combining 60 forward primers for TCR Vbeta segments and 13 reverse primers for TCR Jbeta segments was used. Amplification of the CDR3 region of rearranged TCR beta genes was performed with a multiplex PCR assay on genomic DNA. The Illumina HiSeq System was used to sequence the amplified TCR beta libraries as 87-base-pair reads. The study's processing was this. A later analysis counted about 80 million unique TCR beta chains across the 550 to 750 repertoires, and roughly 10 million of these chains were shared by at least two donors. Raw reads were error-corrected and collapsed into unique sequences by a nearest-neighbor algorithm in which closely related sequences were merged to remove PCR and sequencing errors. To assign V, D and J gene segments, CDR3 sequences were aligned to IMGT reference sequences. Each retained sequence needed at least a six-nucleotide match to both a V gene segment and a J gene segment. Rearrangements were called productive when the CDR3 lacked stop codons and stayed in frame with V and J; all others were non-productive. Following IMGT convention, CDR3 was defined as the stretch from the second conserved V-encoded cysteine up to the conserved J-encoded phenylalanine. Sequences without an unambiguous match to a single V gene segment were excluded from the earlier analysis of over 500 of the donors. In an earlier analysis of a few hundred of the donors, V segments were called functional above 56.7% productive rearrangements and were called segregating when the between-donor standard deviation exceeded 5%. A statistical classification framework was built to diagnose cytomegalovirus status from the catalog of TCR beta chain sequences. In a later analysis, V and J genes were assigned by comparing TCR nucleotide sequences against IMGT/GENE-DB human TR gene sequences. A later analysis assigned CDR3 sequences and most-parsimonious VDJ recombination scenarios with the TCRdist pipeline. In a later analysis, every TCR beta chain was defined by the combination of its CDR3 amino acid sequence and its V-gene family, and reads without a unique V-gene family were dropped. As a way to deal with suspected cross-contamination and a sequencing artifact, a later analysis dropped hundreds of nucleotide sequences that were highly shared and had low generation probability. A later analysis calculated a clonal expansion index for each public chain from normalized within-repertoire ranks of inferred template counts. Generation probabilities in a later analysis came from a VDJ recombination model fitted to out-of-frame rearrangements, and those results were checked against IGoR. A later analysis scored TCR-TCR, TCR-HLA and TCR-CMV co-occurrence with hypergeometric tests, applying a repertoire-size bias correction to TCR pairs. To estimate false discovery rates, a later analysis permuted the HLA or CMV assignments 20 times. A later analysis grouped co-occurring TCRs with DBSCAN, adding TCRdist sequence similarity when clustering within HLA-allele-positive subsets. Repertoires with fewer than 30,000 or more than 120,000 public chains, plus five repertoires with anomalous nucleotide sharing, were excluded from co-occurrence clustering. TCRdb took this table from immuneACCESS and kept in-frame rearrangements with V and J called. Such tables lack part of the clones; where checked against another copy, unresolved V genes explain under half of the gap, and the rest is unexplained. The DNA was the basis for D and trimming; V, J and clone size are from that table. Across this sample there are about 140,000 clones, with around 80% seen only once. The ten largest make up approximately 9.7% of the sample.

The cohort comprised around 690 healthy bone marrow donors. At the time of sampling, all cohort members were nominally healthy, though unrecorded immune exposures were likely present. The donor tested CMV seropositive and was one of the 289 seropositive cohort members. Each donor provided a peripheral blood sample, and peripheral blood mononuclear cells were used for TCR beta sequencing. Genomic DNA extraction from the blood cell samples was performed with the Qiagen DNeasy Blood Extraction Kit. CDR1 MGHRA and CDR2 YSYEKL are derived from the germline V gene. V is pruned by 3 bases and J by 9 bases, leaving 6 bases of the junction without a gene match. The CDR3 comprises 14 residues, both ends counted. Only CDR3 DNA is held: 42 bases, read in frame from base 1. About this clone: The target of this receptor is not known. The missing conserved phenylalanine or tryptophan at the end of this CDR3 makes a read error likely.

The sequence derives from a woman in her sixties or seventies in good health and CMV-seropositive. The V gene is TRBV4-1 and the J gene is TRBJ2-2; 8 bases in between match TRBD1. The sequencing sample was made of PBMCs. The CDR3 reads CASSHLQGARELFV. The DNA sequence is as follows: TGCGCCAGCAGCCATCTGCAGGGGGCGCGGGAGCTGTTTGTT.